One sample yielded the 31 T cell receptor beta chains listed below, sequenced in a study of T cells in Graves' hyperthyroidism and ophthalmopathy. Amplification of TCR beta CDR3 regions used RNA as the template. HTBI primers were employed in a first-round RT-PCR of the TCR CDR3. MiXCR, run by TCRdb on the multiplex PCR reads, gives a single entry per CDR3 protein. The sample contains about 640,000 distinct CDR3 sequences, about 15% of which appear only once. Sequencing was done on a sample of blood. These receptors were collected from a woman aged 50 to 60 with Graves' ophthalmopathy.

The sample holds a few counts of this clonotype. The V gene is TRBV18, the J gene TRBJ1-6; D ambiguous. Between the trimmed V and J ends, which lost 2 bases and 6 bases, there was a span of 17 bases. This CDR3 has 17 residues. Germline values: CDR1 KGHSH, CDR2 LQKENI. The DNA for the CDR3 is TGTGCCAGCTCACCATTCAACCCCAAGGGAAGTAATTCACCCCTCCACTTT. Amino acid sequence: CASSPFNPKGSNSPLHF.

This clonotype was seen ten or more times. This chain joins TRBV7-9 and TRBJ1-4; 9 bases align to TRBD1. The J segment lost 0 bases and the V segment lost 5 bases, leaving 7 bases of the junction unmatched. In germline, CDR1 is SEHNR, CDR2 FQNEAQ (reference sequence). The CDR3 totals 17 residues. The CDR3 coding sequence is TGTGCCAGCAGCCTCCGGGACAGGGTTTCAACTAATGAAAAACTGTTTTTT. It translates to CASSLRDRVSTNEKLFF.

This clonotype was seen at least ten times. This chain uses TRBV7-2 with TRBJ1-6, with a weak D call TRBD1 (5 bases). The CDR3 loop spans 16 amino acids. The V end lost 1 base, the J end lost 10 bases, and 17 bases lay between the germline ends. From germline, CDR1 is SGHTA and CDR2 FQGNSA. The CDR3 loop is CASSLVGQGPRSPLHF. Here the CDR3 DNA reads TGTGCCAGCAGCTTAGTAGGGCAGGGTCCGCGATCACCCCTCCACTTT.

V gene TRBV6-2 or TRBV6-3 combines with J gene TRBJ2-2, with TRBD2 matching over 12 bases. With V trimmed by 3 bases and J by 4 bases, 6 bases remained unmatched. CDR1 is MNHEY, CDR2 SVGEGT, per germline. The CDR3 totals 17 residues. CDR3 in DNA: TGTGCCAGCAGTTATCTAGCGGGAGGGCCAATCACCGGGGAGCTGTTTTTT. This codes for CASSYLAGGPITGELFF.

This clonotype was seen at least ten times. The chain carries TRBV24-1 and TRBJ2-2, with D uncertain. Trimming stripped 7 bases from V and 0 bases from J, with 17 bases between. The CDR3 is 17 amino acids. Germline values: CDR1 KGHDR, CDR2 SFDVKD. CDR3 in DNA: TGTGCCACCAGCGCCGATATAGGACGTACGAACACCGGGGAGCTGTTTTTT. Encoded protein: CATSADIGRTNTGELFF.

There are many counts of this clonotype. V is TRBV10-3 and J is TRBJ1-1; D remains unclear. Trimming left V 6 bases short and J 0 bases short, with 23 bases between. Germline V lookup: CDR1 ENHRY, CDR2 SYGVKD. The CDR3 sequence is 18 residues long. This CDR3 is CAIRTRTGPINMNTEAFF. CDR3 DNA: TGTGCCATCAGGACAAGGACCGGGCCAATCAACATGAACACTGAAGCTTTCTTT.

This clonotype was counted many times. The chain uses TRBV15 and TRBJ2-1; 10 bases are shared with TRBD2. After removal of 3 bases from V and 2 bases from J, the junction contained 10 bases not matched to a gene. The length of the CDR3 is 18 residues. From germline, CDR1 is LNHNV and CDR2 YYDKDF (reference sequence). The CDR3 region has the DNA TGTGCCACCAGCAGTCGGCCCAAGCGGGAGGGCACCTACAATGAGCAGTTCTTC. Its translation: CATSSRPKREGTYNEQFF. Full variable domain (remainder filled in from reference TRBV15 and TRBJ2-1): DAMVIQNPRYQVTQFGKPVTLSCSQTLNHNVMYWYQQKSSQAPKLLFHYYDKDFNNEADTPDNFQSRRPNTSFCFLDIRSPGLGDTAMYLCATSSRPKREGTYNEQFFGPGTRLTVL.

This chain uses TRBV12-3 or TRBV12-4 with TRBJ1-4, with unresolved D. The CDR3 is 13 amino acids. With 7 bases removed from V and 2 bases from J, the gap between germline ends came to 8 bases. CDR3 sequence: CASTGSTNEKLFF. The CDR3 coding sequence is TGTGCCAGCACCGGTTCCACTAATGAAAAACTGTTTTTT.

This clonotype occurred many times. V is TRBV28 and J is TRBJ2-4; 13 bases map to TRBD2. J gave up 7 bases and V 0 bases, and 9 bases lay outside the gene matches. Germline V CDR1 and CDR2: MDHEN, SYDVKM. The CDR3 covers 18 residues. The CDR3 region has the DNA TGTGCCAGCAGTTTATGGGGGAGTGGACTAGCGGGAGATAACATTCAGTACTTC. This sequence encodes CASSLWGSGLAGDNIQYF.

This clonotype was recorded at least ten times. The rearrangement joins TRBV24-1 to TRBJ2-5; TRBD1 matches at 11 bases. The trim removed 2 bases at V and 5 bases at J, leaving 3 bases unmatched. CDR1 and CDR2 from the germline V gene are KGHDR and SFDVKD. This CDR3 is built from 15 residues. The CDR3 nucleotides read TGTGCCACCAGTGATTCGGACAGGGGGCTGGAGACCCAGTACTTC. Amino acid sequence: CATSDSDRGLETQYF.

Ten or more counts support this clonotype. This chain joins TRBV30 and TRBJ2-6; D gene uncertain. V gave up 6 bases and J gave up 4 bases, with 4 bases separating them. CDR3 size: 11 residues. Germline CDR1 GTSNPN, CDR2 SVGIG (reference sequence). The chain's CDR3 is CACSGANVLTF. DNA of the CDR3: TGTGCCTGTTCCGGGGCCAACGTCCTGACTTTC. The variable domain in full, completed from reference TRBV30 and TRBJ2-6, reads SQTIHQWPATLVQPVGSPLSLECTVEGTSNPNLYWYRQAAGRGLQLLFYSVGIGQISSEVPQNLSASRPQDRQFILSSKKLLLSDSGFYLCACSGANVLTFGAGSRLTVL.

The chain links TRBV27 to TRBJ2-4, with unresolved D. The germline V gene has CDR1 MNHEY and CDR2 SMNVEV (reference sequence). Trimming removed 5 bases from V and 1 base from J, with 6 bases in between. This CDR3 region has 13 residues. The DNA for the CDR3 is TGTGCCAGCAGTGAAGACGCCAAAAACATTCAGTACTTC. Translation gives CASSEDAKNIQYF.

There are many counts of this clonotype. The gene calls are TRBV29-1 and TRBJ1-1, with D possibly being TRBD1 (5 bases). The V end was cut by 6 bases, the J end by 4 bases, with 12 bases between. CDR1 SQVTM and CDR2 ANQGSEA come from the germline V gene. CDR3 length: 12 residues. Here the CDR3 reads CSVISGGTEAFF. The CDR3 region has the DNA TGCAGCGTGATTTCTGGGGGCACTGAAGCTTTCTTT.

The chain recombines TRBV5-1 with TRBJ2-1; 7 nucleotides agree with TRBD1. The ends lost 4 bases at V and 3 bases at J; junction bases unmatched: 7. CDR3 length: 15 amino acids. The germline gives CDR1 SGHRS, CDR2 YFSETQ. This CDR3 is CASSITGTDYNEQFF. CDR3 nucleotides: TGCGCCAGCAGCATCACCGGGACAGACTACAATGAGCAGTTCTTC.

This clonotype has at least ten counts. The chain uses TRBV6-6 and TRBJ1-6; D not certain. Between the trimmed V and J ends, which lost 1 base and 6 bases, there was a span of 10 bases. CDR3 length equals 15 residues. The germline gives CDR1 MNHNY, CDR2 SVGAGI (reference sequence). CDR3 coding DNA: TGTGCCAGCAGTTACTTGCGCCAGGTTAATTCACCCCTCCACTTT. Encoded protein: CASSYLRQVNSPLHF.

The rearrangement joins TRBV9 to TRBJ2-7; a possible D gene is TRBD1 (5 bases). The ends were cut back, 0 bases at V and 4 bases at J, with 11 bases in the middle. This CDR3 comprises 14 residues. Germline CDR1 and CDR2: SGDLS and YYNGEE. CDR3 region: CASSVGGQGYEQYF. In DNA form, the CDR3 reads TGTGCCAGCAGCGTAGGAGGTCAGGGTTACGAGCAGTACTTC.

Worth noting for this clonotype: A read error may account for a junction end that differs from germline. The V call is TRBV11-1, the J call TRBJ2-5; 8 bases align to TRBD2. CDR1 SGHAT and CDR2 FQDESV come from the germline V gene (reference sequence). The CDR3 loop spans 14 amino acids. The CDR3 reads CASSQGTRGEAQYF. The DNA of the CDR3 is TGTGCCAGCAGCCAAGGGACTAGGGGAGAGGCCCAGTACTTC.

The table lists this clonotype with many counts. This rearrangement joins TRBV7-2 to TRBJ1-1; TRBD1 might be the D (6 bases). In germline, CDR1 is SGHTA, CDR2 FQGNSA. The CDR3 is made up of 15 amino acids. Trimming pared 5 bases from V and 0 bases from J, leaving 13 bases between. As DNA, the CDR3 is TGTGCCAGCAGCCTCCGGACAGTTTTGAACACTGAAGCTTTCTTT. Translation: CASSLRTVLNTEAFF.

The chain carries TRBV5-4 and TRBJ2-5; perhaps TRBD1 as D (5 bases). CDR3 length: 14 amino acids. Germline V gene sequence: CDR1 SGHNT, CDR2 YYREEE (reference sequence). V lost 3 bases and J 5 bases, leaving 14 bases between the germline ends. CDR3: CASSSQGGWETQYF. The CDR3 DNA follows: TGTGCCAGCAGCTCTCAGGGTGGTTGGGAGACCCAGTACTTC.

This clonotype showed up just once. CDR3 in amino acids: CASSIGNEQFF. In nucleotides, the CDR3 is TGTGCCAGTAGTATAGGGAATGAGCAGTTCTTC. The chain couples TRBV19 to TRBJ2-1; D not resolved. The CDR3 extends over 11 amino acids. Germline CDR1 is LNHDA and CDR2 is SQIVND (reference sequence). Trimming removed 1 base from V and 7 bases from J, with 2 bases in between.

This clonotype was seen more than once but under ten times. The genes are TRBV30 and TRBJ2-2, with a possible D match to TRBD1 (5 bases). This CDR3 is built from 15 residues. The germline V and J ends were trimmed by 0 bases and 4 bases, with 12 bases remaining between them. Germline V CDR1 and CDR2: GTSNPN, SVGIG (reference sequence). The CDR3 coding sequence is TGTGCCTGGAGTGTAGTCCAGGGTAGCACCGGGGAGCTGTTTTTT. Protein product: CAWSVVQGSTGELFF. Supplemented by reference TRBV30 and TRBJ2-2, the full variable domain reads SQTIHQWPATLVQPVGSPLSLECTVEGTSNPNLYWYRQAAGRGLQLLFYSVGIGQISSEVPQNLSASRPQDRQFILSSKKLLLSDSGFYLCAWSVVQGSTGELFFGEGSRLTVL.

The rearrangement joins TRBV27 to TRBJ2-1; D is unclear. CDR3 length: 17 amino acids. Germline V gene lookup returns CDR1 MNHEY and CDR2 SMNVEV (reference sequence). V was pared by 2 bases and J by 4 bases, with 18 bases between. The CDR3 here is CASSLIAIKTGYNEQFF. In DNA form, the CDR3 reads TGTGCCAGCAGTTTAATAGCCATAAAAACCGGATACAATGAGCAGTTCTTC.

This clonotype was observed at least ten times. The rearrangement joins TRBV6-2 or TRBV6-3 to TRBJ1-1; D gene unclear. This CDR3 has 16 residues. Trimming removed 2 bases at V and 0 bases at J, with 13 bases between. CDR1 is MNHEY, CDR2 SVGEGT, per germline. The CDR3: CASSYPSKRLNTEAFF. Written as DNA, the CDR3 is TGTGCCAGCAGTTACCCCAGCAAAAGACTGAACACTGAAGCTTTCTTT.

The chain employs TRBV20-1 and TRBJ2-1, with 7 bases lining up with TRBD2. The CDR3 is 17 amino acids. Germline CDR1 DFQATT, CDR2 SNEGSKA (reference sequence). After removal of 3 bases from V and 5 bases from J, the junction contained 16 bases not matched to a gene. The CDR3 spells CSASGVLSGALDNEQFF. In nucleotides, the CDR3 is TGCAGTGCTAGCGGGGTCCTCAGCGGGGCCTTGGACAATGAGCAGTTCTTC.

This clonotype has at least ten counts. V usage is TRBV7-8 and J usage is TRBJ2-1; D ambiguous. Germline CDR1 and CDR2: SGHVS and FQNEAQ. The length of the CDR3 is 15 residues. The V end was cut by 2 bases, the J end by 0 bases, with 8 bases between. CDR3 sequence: CASSLFQSSYNEQFF. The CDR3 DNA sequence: TGTGCCAGCAGCTTATTCCAGAGCTCCTACAATGAGCAGTTCTTC.

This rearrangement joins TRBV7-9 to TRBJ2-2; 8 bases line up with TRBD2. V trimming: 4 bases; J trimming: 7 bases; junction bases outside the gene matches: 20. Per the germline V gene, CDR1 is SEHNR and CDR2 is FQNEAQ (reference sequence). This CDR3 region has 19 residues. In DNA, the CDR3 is TGTGCCAGCAGCTCCGGAATTGGTCGTCGACTAGCGATTGGCGGGGAGCTGTTTTTT. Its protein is CASSSGIGRRLAIGGELFF. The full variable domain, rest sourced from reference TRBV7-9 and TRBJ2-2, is DTGVSQNPRHKITKRGQNVTFRCDPISEHNRLYWYRQTLGQGPEFLTYFQNEAQLEKSRLLSDRFSAERPKGSFSTLEIQRTEQGDSAMYLCASSSGIGRRLAIGGELFFGEGSRLTVL.

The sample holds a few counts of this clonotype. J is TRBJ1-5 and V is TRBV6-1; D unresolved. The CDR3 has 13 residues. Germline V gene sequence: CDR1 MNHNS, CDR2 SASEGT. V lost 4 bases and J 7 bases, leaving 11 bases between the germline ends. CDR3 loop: CASSVRVEQPQHF. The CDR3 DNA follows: TGTGCCAGCAGTGTGCGGGTGGAGCAGCCCCAGCATTTT.

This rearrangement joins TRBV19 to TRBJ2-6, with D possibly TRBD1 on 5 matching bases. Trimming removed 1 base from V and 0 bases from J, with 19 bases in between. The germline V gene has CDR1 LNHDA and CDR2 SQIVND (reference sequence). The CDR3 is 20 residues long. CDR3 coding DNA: TGTGCCAGTAGTATAGTCTATCCAGGGCAATTAAACTCTGGGGCCAACGTCCTGACTTTC. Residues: CASSIVYPGQLNSGANVLTF.

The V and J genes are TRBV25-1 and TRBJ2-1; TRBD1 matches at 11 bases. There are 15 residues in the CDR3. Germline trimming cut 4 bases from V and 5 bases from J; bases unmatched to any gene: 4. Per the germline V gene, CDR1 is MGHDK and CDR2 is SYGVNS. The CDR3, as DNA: TGTGCCAGCAGTGCACGGACAGGGGGCCACAATGAGCAGTTCTTC. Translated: CASSARTGGHNEQFF.

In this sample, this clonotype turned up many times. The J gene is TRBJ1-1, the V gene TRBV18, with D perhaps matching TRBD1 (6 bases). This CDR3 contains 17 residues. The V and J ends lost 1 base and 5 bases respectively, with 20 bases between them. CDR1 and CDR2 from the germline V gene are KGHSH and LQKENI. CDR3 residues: CASSPRSGQGLGTEAFF. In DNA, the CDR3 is TGTGCCAGCTCACCACGTAGCGGTCAGGGGCTTGGGACTGAAGCTTTCTTT. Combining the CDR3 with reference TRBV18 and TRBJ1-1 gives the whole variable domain NAGVMQNPRHLVRRRGQEARLRCSPMKGHSHVYWYRQLPEEGLKFMVYLQKENIIDESGMPKERFSAEFPKEGPSILRIQQVVRGDSAAYFCASSPRSGQGLGTEAFFGQGTRLTVV.

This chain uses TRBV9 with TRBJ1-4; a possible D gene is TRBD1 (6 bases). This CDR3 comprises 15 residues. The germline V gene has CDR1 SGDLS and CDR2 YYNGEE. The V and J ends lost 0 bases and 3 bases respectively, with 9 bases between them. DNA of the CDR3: TGTGCCAGCAGCGTAGAGGGGGGCTCTAATGAAAAACTGTTTTTT. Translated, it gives CASSVEGGSNEKLFF.